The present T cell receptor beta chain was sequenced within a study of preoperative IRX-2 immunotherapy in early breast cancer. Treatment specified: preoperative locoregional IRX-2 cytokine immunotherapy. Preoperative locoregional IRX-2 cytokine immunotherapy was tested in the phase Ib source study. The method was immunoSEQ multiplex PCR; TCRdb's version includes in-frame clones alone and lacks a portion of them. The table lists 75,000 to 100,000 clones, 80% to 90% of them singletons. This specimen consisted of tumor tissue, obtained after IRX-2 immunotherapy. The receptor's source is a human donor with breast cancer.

CDR3 bases: TGCGCCAGCAGTACTACCGGGACAGGGTTTTATTCGGGGACTGAAGCTTTCTTT. This gives the protein CASSTTGTGFYSGTEAFF. This chain connects TRBV5-1 to TRBJ1-1; 9 nucleotides agree with TRBD1. V lost 5 bases, J lost 5 bases, and 19 bases stayed unmatched. The CDR3 sequence is 18 residues long. The V gene's germline CDR1 is SGHRS and CDR2 YFSETQ.